This T cell receptor beta chain was obtained from a study of T-cell reconstitution after alpha-beta-depleted transplantation in children. With 5 bases clipped from V and 4 bases from J, the junction kept 6 bases outside the gene matches. This CDR3 region has 16 residues. The germline V gene has CDR1 SGHTA and CDR2 FQGNSA. Molecular barcoding with unique molecular identifiers was used for the TCRbeta library. TCRdb fed the PCR reads into MiXCR, producing one record per CDR3 protein. The sample contains 400,000 to 500,000 distinct CDR3 sequences, roughly a tenth of which appear only once. This sequence originates from a human donor who donated a stem cell graft to a child with acute myeloid leukemia. The input for sequencing was PBMCs from the stem cell graft donor, taken from the stem cell graft. The chain uses TRBV7-2 and TRBJ2-5; TRBD2 matches 14 bases. CDR3: CASSAGTSGGRETQYF. The CDR3 bases are TGTGCCAGCAGCGCCGGGACTAGCGGGGGACGAGAGACCCAGTACTTC.